This T cell receptor (beta chain) was sequenced during a study of CD8 T cells in Susac syndrome. TCR beta sequencing covered blood CD8+ and CD4+ T cells. Reverse transcription of about 0.5 to 1 ug RNA used random hexamers. TCRdb fed the immunoSEQ multiplex PCR reads into MiXCR, producing one record per CDR3 protein. The data contain around 300,000 distinct CDR3 sequences, around nine tenths of them singletons. Germline V gene sequence: CDR1 MNHEY, CDR2 SMNVEV (reference sequence). Trimming removed 0 bases at V and 8 bases at J, with 16 bases between. The CDR3 is made up of 16 amino acids. The sample taken for sequencing was CD8+ T cells from PBMCs. The chain combines TRBV27 with TRBJ1-4; D unclear. This clonotype was sampled from a human donor with multiple sclerosis. CDR3 DNA sequence: TGTGCCAGCAGTTTATCCGTAGGGCAGCCCCTCGAAAAACTGTTTTTT. It encodes CASSLSVGQPLEKLFF.